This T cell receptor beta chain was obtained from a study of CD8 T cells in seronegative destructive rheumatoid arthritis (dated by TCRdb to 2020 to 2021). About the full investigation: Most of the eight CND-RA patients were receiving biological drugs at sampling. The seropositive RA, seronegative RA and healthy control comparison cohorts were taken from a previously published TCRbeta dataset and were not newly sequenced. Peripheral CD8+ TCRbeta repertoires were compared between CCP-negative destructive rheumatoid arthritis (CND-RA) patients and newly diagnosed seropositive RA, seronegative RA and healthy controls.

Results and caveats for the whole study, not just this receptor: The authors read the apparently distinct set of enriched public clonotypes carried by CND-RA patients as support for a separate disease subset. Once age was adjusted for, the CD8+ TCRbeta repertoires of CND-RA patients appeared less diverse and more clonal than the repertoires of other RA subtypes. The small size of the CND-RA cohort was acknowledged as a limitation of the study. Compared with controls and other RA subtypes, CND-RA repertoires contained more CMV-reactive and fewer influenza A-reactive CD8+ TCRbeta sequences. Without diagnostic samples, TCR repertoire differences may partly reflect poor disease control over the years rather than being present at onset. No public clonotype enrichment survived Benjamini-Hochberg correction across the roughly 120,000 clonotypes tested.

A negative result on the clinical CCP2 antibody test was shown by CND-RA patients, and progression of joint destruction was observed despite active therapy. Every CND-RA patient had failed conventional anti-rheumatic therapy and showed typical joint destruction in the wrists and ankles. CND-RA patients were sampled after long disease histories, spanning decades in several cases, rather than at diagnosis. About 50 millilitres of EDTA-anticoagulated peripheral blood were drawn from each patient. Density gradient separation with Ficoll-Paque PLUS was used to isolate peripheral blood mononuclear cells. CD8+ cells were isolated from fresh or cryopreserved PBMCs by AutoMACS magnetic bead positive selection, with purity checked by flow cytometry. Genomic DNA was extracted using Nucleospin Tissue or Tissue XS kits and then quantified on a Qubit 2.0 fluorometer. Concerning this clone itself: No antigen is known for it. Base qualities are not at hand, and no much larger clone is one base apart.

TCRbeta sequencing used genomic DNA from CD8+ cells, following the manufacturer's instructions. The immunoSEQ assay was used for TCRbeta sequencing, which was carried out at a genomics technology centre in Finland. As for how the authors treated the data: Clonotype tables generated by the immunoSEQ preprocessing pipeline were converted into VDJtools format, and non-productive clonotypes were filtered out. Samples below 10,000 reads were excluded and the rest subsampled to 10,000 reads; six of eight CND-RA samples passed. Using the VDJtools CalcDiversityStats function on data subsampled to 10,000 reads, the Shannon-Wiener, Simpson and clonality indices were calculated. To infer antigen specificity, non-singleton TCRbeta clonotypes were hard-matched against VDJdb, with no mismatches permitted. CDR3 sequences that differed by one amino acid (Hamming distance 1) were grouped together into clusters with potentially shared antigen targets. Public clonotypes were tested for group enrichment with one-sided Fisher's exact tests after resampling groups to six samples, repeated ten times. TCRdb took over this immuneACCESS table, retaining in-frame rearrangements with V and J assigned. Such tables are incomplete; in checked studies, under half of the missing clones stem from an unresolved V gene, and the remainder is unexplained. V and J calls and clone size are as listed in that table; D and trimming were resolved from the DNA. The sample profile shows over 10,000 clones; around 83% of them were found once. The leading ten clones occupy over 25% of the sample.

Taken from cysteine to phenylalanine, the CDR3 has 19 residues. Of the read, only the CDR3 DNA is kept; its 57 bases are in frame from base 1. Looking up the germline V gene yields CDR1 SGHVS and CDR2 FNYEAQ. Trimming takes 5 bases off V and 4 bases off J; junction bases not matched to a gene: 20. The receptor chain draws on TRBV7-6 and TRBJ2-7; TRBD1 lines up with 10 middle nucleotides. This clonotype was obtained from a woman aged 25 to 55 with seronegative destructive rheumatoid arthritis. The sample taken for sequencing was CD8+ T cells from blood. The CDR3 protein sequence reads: CASSLISGTGAPLAYEQYF. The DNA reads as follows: TGTGCCAGCAGCCTGATCTCCGGGACAGGGGCTCCTCTCGCGTACGAGCAGTACTTC.